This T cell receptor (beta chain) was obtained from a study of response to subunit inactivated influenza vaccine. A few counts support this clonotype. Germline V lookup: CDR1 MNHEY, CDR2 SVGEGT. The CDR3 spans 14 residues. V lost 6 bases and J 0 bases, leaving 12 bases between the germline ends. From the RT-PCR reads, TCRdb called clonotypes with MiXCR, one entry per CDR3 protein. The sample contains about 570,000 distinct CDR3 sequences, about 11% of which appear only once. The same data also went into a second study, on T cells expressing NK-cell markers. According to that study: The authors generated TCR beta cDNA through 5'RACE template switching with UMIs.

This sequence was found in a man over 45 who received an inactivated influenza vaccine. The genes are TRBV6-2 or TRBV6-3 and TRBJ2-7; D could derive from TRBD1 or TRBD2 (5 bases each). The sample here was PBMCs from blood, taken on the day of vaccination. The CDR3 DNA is TGTGCCAGCAGGATCCGGGACGGCTCCTACGAGCAGTACTTC. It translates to CASRIRDGSYEQYF.